This paragraph reports one TCR beta chain. Antigen unknown. The data were taken from a study of shared clonotypes between healthy human individuals. Study observations and caveats: It was expected that sequencing depth would affect clonotype sharing among donors.

The assay was run at deep level. Here immunoSEQ multiplex PCR was the method, and the copy in TCRdb shows in-frame clones only, minus some. The sample lists about half a million clones, around 73% occurring once. V lost 5 bases to trimming and J lost 6 bases, with 13 bases between them. The CDR3 is made up of 13 amino acids. From germline, CDR1 is MDHEN and CDR2 SYDVKM. The TCR was taken from a woman in her thirties or forties in good health. Some clones in this sample may be carry-over from other donors' samples. Material for sequencing was PBMCs. This rearrangement joins TRBV28 to TRBJ2-5; D ambiguous. This chain's CDR3 is CASSHRTRQTQYF. CDR3 bases: TGTGCCAGCAGTCATCGGACGAGGCAGACCCAGTACTTC.